The TCR beta chain described here comes from a study of blood T cell repertoires in COVID-19 (dated by TCRdb to about 2020). Notes on the research overall: The collaborator samples originated in the United States, Italy and Spain and spanned the acute and convalescent phases of COVID-19. Sample metadata almost always included a de-identified subject ID, COVID-19 status, age in years and sex. The prospective study material was composed of cDNA or gDNA derived from T cells, B-cell-depleted T cells, or PBMCs. The repertoires were released in a freely available public database meant as a resource for research on the immune response to SARS-CoV-2. Where available, HLA class I and class II types were obtained from metadata supplied by the sample provider rather than from assay-based typing. Deeply sampled blood TCRbeta repertoires from subjects exposed to, actively infected with, or recovered from COVID-19 were included in the dataset. Samples were obtained from the ongoing ImmuneRACE study (first 160 participants) and from some 1,300 subjects provided by 6 global collaborators. Results the study describes overall, beyond this receptor: The quantity of clinical and demographic metadata differed by source and by participant and was supplied without curation.

A note on this clone: Its specific antigen is unknown. Base quality data are lacking; no much larger clone is found one base away.

Trimming leaves V shorter by 1 base and J shorter by 4 bases, with the junction holding 10 bases beyond the gene matches. The CDR3 has 18 amino acids, counting the end cysteine and phenylalanine. Of all the DNA, just the CDR3 is kept, 54 bases in frame from base 1. CDR1 and CDR2, per the germline V gene (reference sequence), are LNHDA and SQIVND. One collaborating source in Seattle enrolled patients while the patients were actively infected and followed the patients over time throughout the course of disease. Each collaborating institution followed its own protocols to collect whole blood in K2EDTA tubes. For TCRbeta analysis, collaborators shipped samples as frozen whole blood, isolated PBMCs, or DNA extracted from either of those sample types. TCRbeta CDR3 regions were amplified from genomic DNA using the immunoSEQ Assay, a bias-controlled multiplex PCR. For the original study's pipeline: Within the assay, amplification of reference gene primers was used to estimate how many nucleated cells each sample contained. Sequence reads were collapsed and filtered to measure the absolute abundance of every unique TCRbeta CDR3 rearrangement. For each sample, productive Simpson clonality was calculated as the square root of Simpson's diversity index across productive rearrangements. TCRdb took over this immuneACCESS table, retaining in-frame rearrangements with V and J assigned. Such tables are incomplete; in checked studies, under half of the missing clones stem from an unresolved V gene, and the remainder is unexplained. V and J calls and clone size are given by that table; D and trimming were obtained from the DNA. The sample includes approximately 170,000 clones, with approximately 81% observed a single time. In total, the top ten clones hold 13% to 15% of the sample.

This TCR was recovered from a woman in her seventies with COVID-19, enrolled during active disease. The V gene is TRBV19 and the J gene is TRBJ1-2, and 12 junctional nucleotides match TRBD1. The sequencing input was peripheral blood. The DNA sequence reads TGTGCCAGTAGTATAGCTTACCTCCCGGGACAGGGGGCCTATGGCTACACCTTC. Translation gives CASSIAYLPGQGAYGYTF.